This record concerns one T cell receptor beta chain sequence. Its matching antigen is unknown. Germline values: CDR1 SGHVS, CDR2 FQNEAQ. V was pared by 5 bases and J by 4 bases, with 9 bases of the junction left unmatched. This CDR3 contains 15 residues. The TCR alpha and TCR beta cDNA libraries, bearing sample barcodes and UMIs, were generated by 5'RACE using constant-segment primers. TCRdb used MiXCR to reprocess the 5' RACE reads, holding one entry per CDR3 protein. The sample has a few hundred thousand distinct CDR3 sequences, about 15% seen once. This sample was taken from a study of T-cell memory formation after mild COVID-19. The study's findings and limits: Pre-infection memory contained some responding clones, which suggested that cross-reactive memory had joined.

The sequence derives from a man between 18 and 35 years old who had mild COVID-19 (a few samples of this study predate the infection). Cell type and time point are not known. Sequencing was carried out using PBMCs or a T cell subset sorted from them (not recorded which). The V gene is TRBV7-8, the J gene TRBJ2-7, with 9 bases aligning to TRBD1. For the CDR3, the DNA is TGTGCCAGCAGCGGCCGGGACAGGGTCACATACGAGCAGTACTTC. It yields the protein CASSGRDRVTYEQYF.